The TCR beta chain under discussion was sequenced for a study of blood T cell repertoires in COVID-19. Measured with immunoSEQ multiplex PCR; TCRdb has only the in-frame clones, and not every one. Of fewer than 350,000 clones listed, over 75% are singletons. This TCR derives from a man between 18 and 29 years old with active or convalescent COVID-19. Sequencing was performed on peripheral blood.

As DNA, the CDR3 is TGTGCCAGCAGTACGGACAGGGGGGGGACTGGGGCCAACGTCCTGACTTTC. Translating it yields CASSTDRGGTGANVLTF. The J gene is TRBJ2-6, the V gene TRBV27, with 10 bases matching TRBD1. Germline CDR1 is MNHEY and CDR2 is SMNVEV (reference sequence). The length of the CDR3 is 17 residues. V was clipped by 5 bases and J by 2 bases; unmatched bases: 6.